The present T cell receptor beta chain was sequenced within a study of cytomegalovirus exposure and HLA in healthy donors. About the research overall: Findings of an earlier analysis included 110 million or so unique TCR beta sequences from roughly 180 million T cells.

It was with 60 Vbeta and 13 Jbeta primers that the PCR ran. Method: immunoSEQ multiplex PCR; TCRdb's copy keeps in-frame clones and lacks some. The sample lists under 95,000 clones, 60% to 80% occurring once. General study findings and limits: In a later analysis, donors in an Asian-associated ancestry cluster reportedly had fewer N-insertions in productive TCRs than the cohort mean. The authors later linked a missense DCLRE1C variant to TCR beta V- and J-gene trimming.

Germline V gene data show CDR1 as MNHNS and CDR2 as SASEGT. This CDR3 is 15 amino acids long. V lost 4 bases and J lost 3; bases outside the gene matches: 7. This clone turned up a few times. Its specificity is unknown. Nominal health characterized the donors when sampled, though unrecorded immune exposures were likely. The sample was PBMCs. The V call is TRBV6-1, the J call TRBJ2-7; 9 nucleotides agree with TRBD2. The TCR originated in a boy aged 5 to 17 in good health and CMV-seronegative. The CDR3 reads CASSVGAGGNYEQYF. For the CDR3, the DNA is TGTGCCAGCAGTGTGGGAGCGGGGGGAAACTACGAGCAGTACTTC.